The 3 T cell receptor beta chains reported below all come from one sample, sequenced in a study of T cell repertoires in cytomegalovirus infection. TCRdb processed the reads anew with MiXCR; each CDR3 protein has one entry. The table includes fewer than 250,000 distinct CDR3 sequences, 12% detected once. Specimen: PBMCs. Receptors originate from a human donor in good health (CMV status not recorded). Some clones in this sample may be carry-over from other donors' samples.

The genes are TRBV14 and TRBJ2-1; weak D call: TRBD2 (6 bases). The germline V and J ends were trimmed by 1 base and 6 bases, with 10 bases remaining between them. Germline V gene data show CDR1 as SGHDN and CDR2 as FVKESK. This CDR3 has 14 residues. CDR3 nucleotide sequence: TGTGCCAGCAGCCAAGGGCTAGCGACCAATGAGCAGTTCTTC. This encodes CASSQGLATNEQFF.

This clonotype has at least ten counts. The rearrangement uses TRBV7-3 and TRBJ2-5; 7 positions match TRBD1. Unmatched junction bases numbered 5, after V lost 0 bases and J lost 4 bases. Germline assignment: CDR1 SGHTA and CDR2 FQGTGA. The CDR3 runs 15 residues. The CDR3 nucleotides read TGTGCCAGCAGCTTAACTTCAGGGGGAAGAGAGACCCAGTACTTC. Protein: CASSLTSGGRETQYF.

The chain joins TRBV5-6 to TRBJ1-1; D is perhaps TRBD1 (5 bases). This CDR3 spans 15 amino acids. Germline V lookup: CDR1 SGHDT, CDR2 YYEEEE. V lost 0 bases to trimming and J lost 5 bases, with 14 bases between them. CDR3 in amino acids: CASSLARQGRTEAFF. The CDR3, as DNA: TGTGCCAGCAGCTTGGCCCGCCAGGGTCGGACTGAAGCTTTCTTT.